The T cell receptor beta chain described here comes from a study of cytomegalovirus exposure and HLA in healthy donors. The overall study: An early release of data contained some 80 million unique TCRs, which came from HLA-typed donors. General study points: Donors belonging to an Asian-associated ancestry cluster reportedly showed fewer N-insertions in productive TCRs than the roughly 670-donor mean, according to what a later analysis found. Most subjects' HLA-A and HLA-B alleles were reportedly predicted from TCR beta sequences.

Comment on this clone: Its cognate antigen is unknown.

The CDR3 has 15 residues. V shed 7 bases and J shed 1 base, with 16 bases lying between them. CDR1 SNHLY and CDR2 FYNNEI come from the germline V gene. Primers: 60 Vbeta forward and 13 Jbeta reverse. The repertoire was sequenced with immunoSEQ multiplex PCR; TCRdb's copy has only in-frame clones and lacks some. This table holds roughly 120,000 clones. The chain uses TRBV2 and TRBJ1-1; D might be TRBD1 (6 bases). The receptor comes from a man under 40 in good health and CMV-seronegative. Sequencing input: PBMCs. The DNA for the CDR3 is TGTGCCAGCAAGAAACTGGACAGCCCGAACACTGAAGCTTTCTTT. Amino acids: CASKKLDSPNTEAFF. Drawing the rest from reference TRBV2 and TRBJ1-1, the complete variable domain is EPEVTQTPSHQVTQMGQEVILRCVPISNHLYFYWYRQILGQKVEFLVSFYNNEISEKSEIFDDQFSVERPDGSNFTLKIRSTKLEDSAMYFCASKKLDSPNTEAFFGQGTRLTVV.